The clone carrying this T cell receptor (beta chain) was seen ten or more times. This entry belongs to a study of early T cells in non-severe SARS-CoV-2 infection. Study in general: Chains from this unsorted whole-blood bulk RNA could not be paired.

The CDR3 runs to 15 residues. V lost 4 bases, J lost 4 bases, and 16 bases lay in between. In germline, CDR1 is MNHEY, CDR2 SVGAGI. Individual cDNA molecules received unique molecular identifiers during library preparation. TCRdb passed the 5' RACE reads through MiXCR, listing each CDR3 protein once. The sample has 85,000 to 100,000 distinct CDR3 sequences, around 14% seen once. The chain carries TRBV6-5 and TRBJ2-5, with D unresolved. The TCR sequence derives from an adult who was a healthcare worker with PCR-confirmed SARS-CoV-2 infection or an uninfected control (not recorded which). Sample: whole blood. The CDR3 sequence is CASSFTRGSIETQYF. DNA of the CDR3: TGTGCCAGCAGTTTCACCAGAGGTAGCATAGAGACCCAGTACTTC.